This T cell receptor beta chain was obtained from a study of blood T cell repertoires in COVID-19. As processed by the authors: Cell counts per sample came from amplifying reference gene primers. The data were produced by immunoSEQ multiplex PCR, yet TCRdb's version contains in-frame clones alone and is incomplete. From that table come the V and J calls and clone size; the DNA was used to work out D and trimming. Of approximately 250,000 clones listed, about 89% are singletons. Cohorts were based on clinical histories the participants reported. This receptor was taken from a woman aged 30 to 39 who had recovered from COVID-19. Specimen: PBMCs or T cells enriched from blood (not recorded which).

The CDR3: CATTTGSFNSPLHF. CDR3 DNA sequence: TGTGCCACGACGACAGGAAGCTTTAATTCACCCCTCCACTTT. V gene TRBV28 combines with J gene TRBJ1-6; D may be TRBD1 (6 bases). Looked up from germline, CDR1 is MDHEN and CDR2 is SYDVKM. Trimming removed 10 bases at V and 6 bases at J, with 16 bases between. The CDR3 is 14 residues long.